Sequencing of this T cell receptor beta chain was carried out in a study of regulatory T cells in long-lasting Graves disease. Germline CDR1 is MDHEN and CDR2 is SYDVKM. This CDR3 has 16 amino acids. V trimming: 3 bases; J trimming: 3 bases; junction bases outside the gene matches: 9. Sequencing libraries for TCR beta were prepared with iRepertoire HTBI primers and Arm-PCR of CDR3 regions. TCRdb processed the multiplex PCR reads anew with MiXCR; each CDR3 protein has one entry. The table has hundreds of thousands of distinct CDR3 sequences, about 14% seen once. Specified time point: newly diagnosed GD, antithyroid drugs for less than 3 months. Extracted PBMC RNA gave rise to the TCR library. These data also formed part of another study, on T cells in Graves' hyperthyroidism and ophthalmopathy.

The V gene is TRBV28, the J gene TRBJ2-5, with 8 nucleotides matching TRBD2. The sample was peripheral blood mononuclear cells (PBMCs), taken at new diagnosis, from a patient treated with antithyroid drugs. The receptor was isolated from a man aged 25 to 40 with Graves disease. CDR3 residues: CASSFGRASGEETQYF. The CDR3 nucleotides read TGTGCCAGCAGTTTCGGGAGGGCCTCAGGGGAAGAGACCCAGTACTTC.